This entry lists 30 T cell receptor beta chains sequenced from one sample in a study of cytomegalovirus exposure and HLA in healthy donors. Both 60 Vbeta primers and 13 Jbeta primers went into the PCR. This table comes from immunoSEQ multiplex PCR, and its TCRdb copy is limited to in-frame clones, with some not included. Among about 170,000 clones, under 80% were seen once, and the ten largest hold 2.5% to 3%. Sequencing was performed on PBMCs. These receptors were taken from a middle-aged man in good health and CMV-seronegative.

The chain carries TRBV19 and TRBJ2-5; TRBD2 is a possible D gene (6 bases). Trimming cost V 4 bases and J 4 bases, with 13 bases left between them. The CDR3 contains 14 residues. Germline loops: CDR1 LNHDA, CDR2 SQIVND (reference sequence). CDR3 nucleotide sequence: TGTGCCAGTAGTAGCGGGACCCTGGGAGAGACCCAGTACTTC. Translation: CASSSGTLGETQYF. The whole variable domain, remainder taken from reference TRBV19 and TRBJ2-5, is DGGITQSPKYLFRKEGQNVTLSCEQNLNHDAMYWYRQDPGQGLRLIYYSQIVNDFQKGDIAEGYSVSREKKESFPLTVTSAQKNPTAFYLCASSSGTLGETQYFGPGTRLLVL.

The table lists this clone with a few counts. The rearrangement joins TRBV5-4 to TRBJ2-5; TRBD1 aligns across 7 bases. Germline V gives CDR1 SGHNT, CDR2 YYREEE (reference sequence). CDR3 length equals 15 residues. J gave up 4 bases and V 6 bases, and 12 bases lay outside the gene matches. The chain's CDR3 is CASTTKQGVGETQYF. DNA for the CDR3: TGTGCCAGCACTACCAAGCAGGGGGTTGGAGAGACCCAGTACTTC.

The chain couples TRBV5-4 to TRBJ2-1, with 9 bases matching TRBD2. There are 15 residues in the CDR3. Trimming removed 5 bases from V and 9 bases from J; junction bases left unmatched: 12. Germline V CDR1 and CDR2: SGHNT, YYREEE (reference sequence). For the CDR3, the DNA is TGTGCCAGCAGTTTGCGGGAGGGGCTTTCGGTTGAGCAGTTCTTC. The encoded protein is CASSLREGLSVEQFF. The full variable domain, its missing parts supplied by reference TRBV5-4 and TRBJ2-1, is ETGVTQSPTHLIKTRGQQVTLRCSSQSGHNTVSWYQQALGQGPQFIFQYYREEENGRGNFPPRFSGLQFPNYSSELNVNALELDDSALYLCASSLREGLSVEQFFGPGTRLTVL.

V gene TRBV5-5 combines with J gene TRBJ2-5, with no clear D. Trimming pared 3 bases from V and 4 bases from J, leaving 16 bases between. Germline V gives CDR1 SGHKS, CDR2 YYEKEE (reference sequence). The CDR3 covers 15 residues. CDR3 nucleotides: TGTGCCAGCAGCTCGAACCCGGAGTATCGAGAGACCCAGTACTTC. Its protein product is CASSSNPEYRETQYF.

The count of this clone is one. V usage is TRBV19 and J usage is TRBJ1-4, with D unclear. Germline V gene data show CDR1 as LNHDA and CDR2 as SQIVND (reference sequence). The CDR3 is 15 amino acids. With 3 bases removed from V and 2 bases from J, the gap between germline ends came to 10 bases. CDR3 amino acids: CASSISRVTNEKLFF. The CDR3 DNA sequence: TGTGCCAGTAGTATTTCGAGGGTTACTAATGAAAAACTGTTTTTT.

The table lists this clone with a few counts. The chain uses TRBV10-1 and TRBJ1-5, with 8 bases fitting TRBD1. The ends lost 2 bases at V and 4 bases at J; junction bases unmatched: 7. CDR1 is WNHNN and CDR2 is SYGVQD in the germline V gene (reference sequence). This CDR3 has 16 residues. The CDR3 here is CASSEGDRPRNQPQHF. The CDR3 DNA sequence: TGCGCCAGCAGTGAGGGGGACAGGCCCAGAAATCAGCCCCAGCATTTT.

The chain combines TRBV12-5 with TRBJ2-3; the D gene is possibly TRBD2 (5 bases). The CDR3 is made up of 14 amino acids. CDR1 and CDR2 from the germline V gene are LGHNT and FRNRAP. Trimming took 5 bases from V and 1 from J, leaving 10 bases between them. The CDR3 sequence is CASGPVGGTDTQYF. Here the CDR3 DNA reads TGTGCTAGTGGTCCCGTCGGGGGCACAGATACGCAGTATTTT. Full variable domain (remainder filled in from reference TRBV12-5 and TRBJ2-3): DARVTQTPRHKVTEMGQEVTMRCQPILGHNTVFWYRQTMMQGLELLAYFRNRAPLDDSGMPKDRFSAEMPDATLATLKIQPSEPRDSAVYFCASGPVGGTDTQYFGPGTRLTVL.

The chain links TRBV4-2 to TRBJ2-1; 16 bases line up with TRBD2. The V segment lost 0 bases and the J segment 6 bases; nucleotides outside the gene matches: 8. Germline values: CDR1 LGHNA, CDR2 YNFKEQ. The length of the CDR3 is 19 residues. The CDR3 loop is CASSQDMGLAGGPFNEQFF. DNA of the CDR3: TGTGCCAGCAGCCAAGATATGGGACTAGCGGGAGGGCCCTTCAATGAGCAGTTCTTC.

This clone was detected a few times. The DNA of the CDR3 is TGTGCCAGCAGCCAAGACCCTTCGGGTATCGAGCAGTTCTTC. Residues: CASSQDPSGIEQFF. V usage is TRBV4-2 and J usage is TRBJ2-1; D unclear. Trimming left V 0 bases short and J 10 bases short, with 13 bases between. Germline V CDR1 and CDR2: LGHNA, YNFKEQ. The CDR3 runs to 14 residues.

The chain links TRBV5-1 to TRBJ2-2; TRBD2 agrees at 7 bases. This CDR3 spans 15 amino acids. The V gene's germline CDR1 is SGHRS and CDR2 YFSETQ. Unmatched junction bases numbered 6, after V lost 6 bases and J lost 1 base. Written as DNA, the CDR3 is TGCGCCAGCAAGGTTCAGCGGGAGAACACCGGGGAGCTGTTTTTT. Encoded protein: CASKVQRENTGELFF.

V and J are TRBV5-1 and TRBJ2-3; D unclear. V lost 4 bases, J lost 2 bases, and 11 bases lay in between. The CDR3 covers 14 residues. In germline, CDR1 is SGHRS, CDR2 YFSETQ. Here the CDR3 reads CASSQTRPTDTQYF. Here the CDR3 DNA reads TGCGCCAGCAGCCAGACTCGTCCCACAGATACGCAGTATTTT.

The chain has TRBV5-1 and TRBJ2-3; TRBD2 agrees at 7 bases. This CDR3 contains 16 residues. J was trimmed by 2 bases and V by 4 bases; bases with no gene match: 10. Germline V gene data show CDR1 as SGHRS and CDR2 as YFSETQ. As DNA, the CDR3 is TGCGCCAGCAGCCCCGAAGGGAGGGCAGTCACAGATACGCAGTATTTT. As protein: CASSPEGRAVTDTQYF.

The chain couples TRBV23-1 to TRBJ1-1; 7 bases line up with TRBD1. TRBV23-1 falls under the ORF class, with uncertain function. This CDR3 region has 15 residues. V was pared by 4 bases and J by 1 base, with 6 bases of the junction left unmatched. The CDR3 spells CASSRRGQQNTEAFF. CDR3 nucleotide sequence: TGCGCCAGCAGTCGCCGGGGACAGCAGAACACTGAAGCTTTCTTT.

The rearrangement uses TRBV19 and TRBJ1-5; 8 nucleotides match TRBD1. This CDR3 has 18 residues. CDR1 LNHDA and CDR2 SQIVND come from the germline V gene (reference sequence). With V trimmed by 5 bases and J by 2 bases, 14 bases remained unmatched. The CDR3 protein is CASSPGMIGQGGNQPQHF. The CDR3, as DNA: TGTGCCAGTAGTCCGGGGATGATCGGACAGGGAGGCAATCAGCCCCAGCATTTT.

This clone has only a few counts. The chain uses TRBV4-3 and TRBJ1-1, with a weak D call TRBD1 (6 bases). Germline V gives CDR1 LGHNA, CDR2 YSLEER. The CDR3 length is 13 residues. V shed 6 bases and J shed 4 bases, with 12 bases lying between them. The CDR3 region is CASSTGSSTEAFF. CDR3 coding DNA: TGCGCCAGCAGTACAGGGTCCAGCACTGAAGCTTTCTTT.

This clone was seen only a few times. The J gene is TRBJ1-6, the V gene TRBV10-3; 9 bases match TRBD1. The CDR3 is made up of 15 amino acids. Germline lookup yields CDR1 ENHRY and CDR2 SYGVKD. J gave up 9 bases and V 2 bases, and 5 bases lay outside the gene matches. In DNA form, the CDR3 reads TGTGCCATCAGTGAGCTGGGACAGGGCTCTTCACCCCTCCACTTT. Residues: CAISELGQGSSPLHF.

This clone was picked up a small number of times. The chain employs TRBV30 and TRBJ1-5; D remains ambiguous. Germline loops: CDR1 GTSNPN, CDR2 SVGIG (reference sequence). The CDR3 covers 12 residues. V lost 5 bases and J lost 3, with 8 bases in between. In DNA form, the CDR3 reads TGTGCCTGGGGCGGGTTCAATCAGCCCCAGCATTTT. It encodes CAWGGFNQPQHF.

There are a few counts of this clone. The chain carries TRBV7-3 and TRBJ2-5; 7 bases are a match to TRBD1. Trimming at V came to 1 base and at J to 2 bases, leaving 1 base not matched to a gene. This CDR3 has 14 residues. Germline V gene data show CDR1 as SGHTA and CDR2 as FQGTGA. As DNA, the CDR3 is TGTGCCAGCAGCTTAAGGACAGGACAAGAGACCCAGTACTTC. This encodes CASSLRTGQETQYF.

In this sample, this clone turned up a few times. The chain is built from TRBV7-8 and TRBJ1-2; possibly TRBD1 for D (5 bases). Trimming cost V 1 base and J 3 bases, with 6 bases left between them. Germline CDR1 is SGHVS and CDR2 is FQNEAQ. The CDR3 runs 13 residues. This CDR3 is CASSLGRDYGYTF. The CDR3 DNA follows: TGTGCCAGCAGCTTAGGCAGGGACTATGGCTACACCTTC. Supplemented by reference TRBV7-8 and TRBJ1-2, the full variable domain reads GAGVSQSPRYKVAKRGQDVALRCDPISGHVSLFWYQQALGQGPEFLTYFQNEAQLDKSGLPSDRFFAERPEGSVSTLKIQRTQQEDSAVYLCASSLGRDYGYTFGSGTRLTVV.

This chain's CDR3 is CASTYSYNSPLHF. Written as DNA, the CDR3 is TGTGCCAGTACCTACAGTTATAATTCACCCCTCCACTTT. V gene TRBV19 combines with J gene TRBJ1-6; D ambiguous. CDR1 and CDR2 (germline): LNHDA, SQIVND (reference sequence). V dropped 7 bases and J dropped 4 bases, with 8 bases sitting between them. The CDR3 contains 13 residues.

This clone was seen a handful of times. The V call is TRBV11-2, the J call TRBJ2-1; 7 positions agree with TRBD1. The germline V gene encodes CDR1 SGHAT and CDR2 FQNNGV. There are 15 residues in the CDR3. V was clipped by 5 bases and J by 1 base; unmatched bases: 5. The CDR3 nucleotides read TGTGCCAGCAGCCGTACAGGGGAGTCCTACAATGAGCAGTTCTTC. Amino acid sequence: CASSRTGESYNEQFF.

The J gene is TRBJ1-1, the V gene TRBV5-4; weak D call: TRBD1 (6 bases). This CDR3 comprises 14 residues. Trimming left V 2 bases short and J 6 bases short, with 14 bases between. Germline lookup yields CDR1 SGHNT and CDR2 YYREEE (reference sequence). The CDR3 sequence: CASSLSGGWPEAFF. For the CDR3, the DNA is TGTGCCAGCAGCTTAAGCGGGGGCTGGCCTGAAGCTTTCTTT.

V and J are TRBV15 and TRBJ1-3, with 7 bases matching TRBD1. J was trimmed by 14 bases and V by 1 base; bases with no gene match: 14. Germline assignment: CDR1 LNHNV and CDR2 YYDKDF (reference sequence). This CDR3 has 15 amino acids. The CDR3 loop reads CATSRVGGERGRLYF. The CDR3 DNA follows: TGTGCCACCAGCAGAGTGGGGGGCGAGAGGGGGCGGCTATATTTT.

The chain combines TRBV19 with TRBJ2-2; 9 nucleotides align to TRBD1. This CDR3 spans 15 amino acids. CDR1 and CDR2 (germline): LNHDA, SQIVND (reference sequence). With V trimmed by 7 bases and J by 6 bases, 9 bases remained unmatched. CDR3 nucleotides: TGTGCCAGTAAACCTCAACAGGGGGCAGCCGGGGAGCTGTTTTTT. It specifies CASKPQQGAAGELFF.

This clone came up a few times. The J gene is TRBJ2-3, the V gene TRBV4-3; D gene ambiguous. CDR1 is LGHNA, CDR2 YSLEER, per germline. This CDR3 spans 17 amino acids. Trimming removed 0 bases from V and 2 bases from J, with 15 bases in between. The CDR3 loop is CASSQDYRPTFTDTQYF. CDR3 bases: TGCGCCAGCAGCCAAGATTACCGGCCGACTTTCACAGATACGCAGTATTTT.

The chain combines TRBV6-5 with TRBJ2-7; 9 nucleotides align to TRBD1. Germline CDR1 is MNHEY and CDR2 is SVGAGI. CDR3 length: 13 residues. The V segment lost 6 bases and the J segment 5 bases; nucleotides outside the gene matches: 5. In nucleotides, the CDR3 is TGTGCCAGCAGCCGCCGGACAGGGGACGAGCAGTACTTC. Its translation is CASSRRTGDEQYF.

CDR3: CAWMLKDRSRGSYGYTF. CDR3 coding DNA: TGTGCCTGGATGCTGAAGGACAGGTCTCGGGGCAGCTATGGCTACACCTTC. The V and J genes are TRBV30 and TRBJ1-2; 7 nucleotides line up with TRBD1. The CDR3 spans 17 residues. In germline, CDR1 is GTSNPN, CDR2 SVGIG (reference sequence). The J segment lost 4 bases and the V segment lost 4 bases, leaving 18 bases of the junction unmatched.

This clone was observed a few times. The V and J genes are TRBV7-2 and TRBJ2-7, with D uncertain. CDR3 size: 12 residues. The V end was cut by 2 bases, the J end by 4 bases, with 6 bases between. CDR1 SGHTA and CDR2 FQGNSA come from the germline V gene. The CDR3 DNA is TGTGCCAGCAGCTTAACAGTATACGAGCAGTACTTC. The encoded protein is CASSLTVYEQYF.

The chain is built from TRBV9 and TRBJ2-5; 8 nucleotides align to TRBD1. Trimming removed 0 bases from V and 4 bases from J; junction bases left unmatched: 8. This CDR3 is built from 16 residues. CDR1 is SGDLS and CDR2 is YYNGEE in the germline V gene. In nucleotides, the CDR3 is TGTGCCAGCAGCGTAGAGGGACAGGAGGCGAGAGAGACCCAGTACTTC. This codes for CASSVEGQEARETQYF.

V and J are TRBV11-3 and TRBJ1-2; a weak D match, TRBD1 (5 bases). V was shortened by 3 bases and J by 0 bases, with 11 bases between the two germline ends. The germline V gene has CDR1 SGHNT and CDR2 YENEEA. The length of the CDR3 is 15 residues. The CDR3 is CASSFDLTANYGYTF. CDR3 nucleotides: TGTGCCAGCAGCTTCGATTTGACAGCTAACTATGGCTACACCTTC.